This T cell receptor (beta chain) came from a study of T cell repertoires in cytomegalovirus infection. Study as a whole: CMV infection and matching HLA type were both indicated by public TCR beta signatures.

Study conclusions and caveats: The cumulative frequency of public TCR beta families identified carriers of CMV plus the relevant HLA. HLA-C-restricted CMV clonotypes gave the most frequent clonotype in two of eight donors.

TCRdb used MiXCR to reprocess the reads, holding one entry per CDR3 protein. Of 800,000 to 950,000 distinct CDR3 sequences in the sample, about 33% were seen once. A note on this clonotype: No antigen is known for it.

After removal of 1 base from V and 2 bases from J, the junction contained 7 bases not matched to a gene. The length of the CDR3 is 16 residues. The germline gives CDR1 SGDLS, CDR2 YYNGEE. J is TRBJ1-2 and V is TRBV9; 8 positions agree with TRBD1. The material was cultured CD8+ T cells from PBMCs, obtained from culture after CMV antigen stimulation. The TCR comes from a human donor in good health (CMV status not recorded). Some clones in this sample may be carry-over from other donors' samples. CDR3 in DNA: TGTGCCAGCAGCGTAAACTCGGCAGGGGGCAACTATGGCTACACCTTC. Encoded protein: CASSVNSAGGNYGYTF. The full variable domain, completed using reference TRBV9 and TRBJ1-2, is DSGVTQTPKHLITATGQRVTLRCSPRSGDLSVYWYQQSLDQGLQFLIQYYNGEERAKGNILERFSAQQFPDLHSELNLSSLELGDSALYFCASSVNSAGGNYGYTFGSGTRLTVV.